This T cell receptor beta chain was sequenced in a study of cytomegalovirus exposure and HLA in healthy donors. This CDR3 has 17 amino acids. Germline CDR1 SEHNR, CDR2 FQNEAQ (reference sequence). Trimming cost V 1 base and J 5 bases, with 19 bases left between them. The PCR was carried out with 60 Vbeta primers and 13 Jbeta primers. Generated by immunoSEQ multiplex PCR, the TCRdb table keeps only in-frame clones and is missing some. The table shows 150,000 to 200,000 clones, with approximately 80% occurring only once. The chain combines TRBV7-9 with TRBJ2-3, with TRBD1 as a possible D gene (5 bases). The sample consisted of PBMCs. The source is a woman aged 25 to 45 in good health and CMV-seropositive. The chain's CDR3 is CASSLGISPGRGDTQYF. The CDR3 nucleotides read TGTGCCAGCAGCTTAGGAATTTCACCCGGAAGGGGAGATACGCAGTATTTT.